These T cell receptor beta chains were read from a single sample in a study of Ad26.COV2.S vaccination and SARS-CoV-2 variants. Sequenced by immunoSEQ multiplex PCR; TCRdb stores in-frame clones only, minus some. The repertoire includes some 290,000 clones, about 82% of them detected once, and around 2.2% sits in the top ten. The sequencing used peripheral blood, collected in a trial of Ad26.COV2.S vaccine versus placebo. The receptors stem from a person between 18 and 65 years old who received the Ad26.COV2.S COVID-19 vaccine or a placebo. Both conserved end residues are part of each CDR3. Each record gives: J gene, clone size, V gene, D gene, CDR3 protein, CDR3 DNA. D genes are given only for firm matches. Rows give clone size only sometimes, using once, few, many, or a class for an expanded clone.

TRBJ2-2,-,TRBV6-6,-,CASRDTNTGELFF,TGTGCCAGCAGGGACACTAACACCGGGGAGCTGTTTTTT
TRBJ2-7,-,TRBV14,-,CASSQSGQFYEQYF,TGTGCCAGCAGCCAATCGGGGCAGTTCTACGAGCAGTACTTC
TRBJ2-1,-,TRBV6-5,-,CASLLVSGNEQFF,TGTGCCAGCCTGCTCGTGAGCGGGAATGAGCAGTTCTTC
TRBJ1-6,-,TRBV7-9,-,CASSGDNYNSPLHF,TGTGCCAGCAGCGGGGACAACTATAATTCACCCCTCCACTTT
TRBJ1-3,-,TRBV12-3/TRBV12-4,TRBD1,CASSTWDRAIYF,TGTGCCAGCAGTACATGGGACAGGGCCATATATTTT
TRBJ1-5,-,TRBV18,-,CASSRPGLSYNQPQHF,TGTGCCAGCTCACGACCGGGACTGTCTTACAATCAGCCCCAGCATTTT
TRBJ1-1,-,TRBV27,-,CASGITWTEAFF,TGTGCCTCCGGCATTACTTGGACTGAAGCTTTCTTT
TRBJ1-4,-,TRBV4-1,-,CASSQGRARRSNEKLFF,TGCGCCAGCAGCCAAGGGAGGGCGAGGAGATCTAATGAAAAACTGTTTTTT
TRBJ1-1,-,TRBV19,-,CASSMVWTEAFF,TGTGCCAGTAGTATGGTCTGGACTGAAGCTTTCTTT
TRBJ2-1,-,TRBV29-1,-,CSVALGIGEQFF,TGCAGCGTTGCTCTAGGGATAGGAGAGCAGTTCTTC
TRBJ2-5,-,TRBV5-1,-,CASSFSGGGGQETQYF,TGCGCCAGCAGCTTCTCAGGGGGCGGGGGCCAAGAGACCCAGTACTTC
TRBJ1-2,few,TRBV5-1,TRBD1,CASSLDRVAGYTF,TGCGCCAGCAGCTTAGACAGGGTCGCTGGCTACACCTTC
TRBJ2-7,few,TRBV29-1,-,CSVNDGSKGQYF,TGCAGCGTTAATGACGGGTCCAAGGGGCAGTACTTC
TRBJ1-5,-,TRBV5-8,TRBD1,CASSDSGGRNQPQHF,TGTGCCAGCAGTGACTCAGGGGGTCGGAATCAGCCCCAGCATTTT
TRBJ1-5,-,TRBV6-1,-,CASSDGEDQPQHF,TGTGCCAGCAGTGACGGGGAGGATCAGCCCCAGCATTTT
TRBJ1-2,few,TRBV7-9,-,CASSLAGSGYTF,TGTGCCAGCAGCTTAGCGGGATCTGGCTACACCTTC
TRBJ2-3,-,TRBV12-3/TRBV12-4,-,CASGGARDTQYF,TGTGCCAGCGGGGGGGCTAGAGATACGCAGTATTTT
TRBJ2-7,-,TRBV5-1,-,CASSAHWGGAAYEQYF,TGCGCCAGCAGCGCCCACTGGGGGGGGGCCGCCTACGAGCAGTACTTC
TRBJ2-2,once,TRBV10-3,-,CAISGTDSNTGELFF,TGTGCCATCAGTGGGACAGATTCGAACACCGGGGAGCTGTTTTTT
TRBJ1-1,-,TRBV18,TRBD1,CASSLNTNRGTEAFF,TGTGCCAGCTCCCTCAATACGAACAGGGGCACTGAAGCTTTCTTT
TRBJ1-6,-,TRBV7-8,-,CASSLGVVGSPLHF,TGTGCCAGCAGCCTCGGGGTAGTGGGTTCACCCCTCCACTTT
TRBJ1-5,-,TRBV6-6,TRBD1,CASSPRTGNQPQHF,TGTGCCAGCAGTCCAAGGACAGGGAATCAGCCCCAGCATTTT